A selection of T cell receptor beta chains follows, all from one sample in a study. TCRdb reprocessed the 5' RACE reads with MiXCR, giving one entry per CDR3 protein. The sample has some 32,000 distinct CDR3 sequences, over 25% seen once. Material for sequencing was tumor-infiltrating Tregs sorted from the breast tumor. These receptors came from a female donor with breast cancer. CDR3s include the opening cysteine and the closing phenylalanine or tryptophan. The D gene is left open where the match is weak. Size tells how often a clone was seen (once, few, many) or the class of an expanded clone, and some rows leave it out.

>NA|TRBV2|few|TRBJ2-2
TGTGCCAGCAACTGGCAGCTGAACACCGGGGAGCTGTTTTTT
CASNWQLNTGELFF
>TRBD1|TRBV29-1|many|TRBJ2-4
TGCAGCGTAACACGGGCGGTCGGACAGGGAACAAACATTCAGTACTTC
CSVTRAVGQGTNIQYF
>NA|TRBV5-1|many|TRBJ2-3
TGCGCCAGCAGCCAGAGGACTAGCACAGATACGCAGTATTTT
CASSQRTSTDTQYF
>TRBD2|TRBV7-2|many|TRBJ2-1
TGTGCCAGCAGCTTAGCGGGACTAGCCTACAATGAGCAGTTCTTC
CASSLAGLAYNEQFF
>NA|TRBV3-1|many|TRBJ2-4
TGTGCCAGCAGCCAAGTGGGCCCCGGGGGCATTCAGTACTTC
CASSQVGPGGIQYF
>TRBD1|TRBV19|NA|TRBJ1-2
TGTGCCAGTAGTACGGGACAGGGAGGTGGCTACACCTTC
CASSTGQGGGYTF
>NA|TRBV15|many|TRBJ2-3
TGTGCCACCAGCAGAGAGGCGAATACAGATACGCAGTATTTT
CATSREANTDTQYF
>NA|TRBV6-6|few|TRBJ2-5
TGTGCCAGCAGTTACCGGTTGGGGGAGACCCAGTACTTC
CASSYRLGETQYF
>NA|TRBV3-1|few|TRBJ1-5
TGTGCCAGCAGCCAAGCTAGTTATCAGCCCCAGCATTTT
CASSQASYQPQHF
>NA|TRBV29-1|medium-sized|TRBJ2-1
TGCAGCGTTGTAGGGGGAGGGAGTTATGAGCAGTTCTTC
CSVVGGGSYEQFF
>TRBD1|TRBV20-1|NA|TRBJ2-7
TGCAGTGCTCCTCTAGAGGGACAGGCCTACGAGCAGTACTTC
CSAPLEGQAYEQYF
>NA|TRBV5-1|medium-sized|TRBJ2-6
TGCGCCAGCAGCTTCACCGGGTTTGGTACTGGGGCCAACGTCCTGACTTTC
CASSFTGFGTGANVLTF
>NA|TRBV3-1|few|TRBJ1-3
TGTGCCAGCAGCCAAGATACAAGTGGAAACACCATATATTTT
CASSQDTSGNTIYF
>NA|TRBV19|few|TRBJ1-5
TGTGCCAGTAGTATGGTGGACAGTAGCAATCAGCCCCAGCATTTT
CASSMVDSSNQPQHF
>TRBD2|TRBV5-1|few|TRBJ2-1
TGCGCCAGCAGCCCACCCCTAGCGGGGGACTACAATGAGCAGTTCTTC
CASSPPLAGDYNEQFF
>NA|TRBV6-1|few|TRBJ2-1
TGTGCCAGCAGTGAATCTGATGGTGGCACCGCCTACAATGAGCAGTTCTTC
CASSESDGGTAYNEQFF
>TRBD2|TRBV3-1|NA|TRBJ2-1
TGTGCCAGCAGCCAGAGCGGGAGGTACGATGAGCAGTTCTTC
CASSQSGRYDEQFF
>TRBD1|TRBV4-1|medium-sized|TRBJ2-2
TGCGCCAGCAGCGACAGGGGGAACACCGGGGAGCTGTTTTTT
CASSDRGNTGELFF
>NA|TRBV6-5|few|TRBJ2-7
TGTGCCAGCAGAGTCCGTGTGGTCGGAAACGAGCAGTACTTC
CASRVRVVGNEQYF
>NA|TRBV29-1|many|TRBJ2-1
TGCAGCGTTGATGGCATTAGGGCCGGGGAGTTCTTC
CSVDGIRAGEFF
>NA|TRBV11-2|NA|TRBJ1-1
TGTGCCAGCAGCATCATAACAGGTATGAACACTGAAGCTTTCTTT
CASSIITGMNTEAFF
>TRBD2|TRBV19|few|TRBJ2-1
TGTGCCAGTACCTCTAGCGGTGAGCAGTTCTTC
CASTSSGEQFF
>NA|TRBV27|many|TRBJ1-5
TGTGCCAGCAGTCTCCGCAGTTCTCAGCCCCAGCATTTT
CASSLRSSQPQHF
>NA|TRBV6-1|NA|TRBJ1-1
TGTGCCAGCAGTAAAAAGGACATTTCGAACACTGAAGCTTTCTTT
CASSKKDISNTEAFF
>NA|TRBV12-3/TRBV12-4|NA|TRBJ2-1
TGTGCCAGCAGGGAGGGGCCGCCTTTCAATGAGCAGTTCTTC
CASREGPPFNEQFF
>NA|TRBV24-1|many|TRBJ2-1
TGTGCCACCAGTGAAACCCTCCGGACTTCACCGACCTACAATGAGCAGTTCTTC
CATSETLRTSPTYNEQFF